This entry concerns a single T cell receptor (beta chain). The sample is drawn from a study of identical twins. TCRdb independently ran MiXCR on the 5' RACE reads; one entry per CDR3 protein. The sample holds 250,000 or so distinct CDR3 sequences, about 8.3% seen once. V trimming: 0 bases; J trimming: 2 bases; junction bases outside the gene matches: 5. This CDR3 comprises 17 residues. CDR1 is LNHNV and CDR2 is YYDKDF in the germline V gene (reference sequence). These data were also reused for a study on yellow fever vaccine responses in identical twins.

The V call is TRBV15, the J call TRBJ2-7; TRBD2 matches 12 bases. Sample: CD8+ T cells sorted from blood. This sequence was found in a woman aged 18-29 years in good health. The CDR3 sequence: CATSRDRRLAGAYEQYF. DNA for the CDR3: TGTGCCACCAGCAGAGATCGGCGACTAGCGGGAGCCTACGAGCAGTACTTC.